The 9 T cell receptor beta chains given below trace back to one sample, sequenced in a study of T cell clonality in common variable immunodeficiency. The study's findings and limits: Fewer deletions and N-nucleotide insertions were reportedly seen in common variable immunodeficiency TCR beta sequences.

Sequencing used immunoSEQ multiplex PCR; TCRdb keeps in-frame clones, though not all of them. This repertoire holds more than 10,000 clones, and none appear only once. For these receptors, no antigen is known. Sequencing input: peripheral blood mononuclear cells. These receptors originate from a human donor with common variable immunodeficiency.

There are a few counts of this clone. CDR3 amino acids: CASSLEGTGRNIQYF. The covered CDR3 bases are TGTGCCAGCAGCTTAGAGGGGACAGGGAGAAACATT. The chain is built from TRBV7-9 and TRBJ2-4, with 9 bases that match TRBD1. The sequenced fragment ends 3 residues before the CDR3 boundary, so the rest is inferred from the germline J gene. After removal of 1 base from V and 6 bases from J, the junction contained 4 bases not matched to a gene. The CDR3 extends over 15 amino acids. Per germline, CDR1 SEHNR and CDR2 FQNEAQ (reference sequence).

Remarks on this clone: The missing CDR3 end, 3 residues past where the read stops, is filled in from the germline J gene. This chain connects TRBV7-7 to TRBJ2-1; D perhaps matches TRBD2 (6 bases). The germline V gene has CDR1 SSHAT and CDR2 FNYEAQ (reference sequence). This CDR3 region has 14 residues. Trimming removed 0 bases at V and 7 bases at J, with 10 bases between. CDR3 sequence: CASSLAYRGNEQFF. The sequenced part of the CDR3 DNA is TGTGCCAGCAGCTTAGCCTACCGGGGGAATGAG.

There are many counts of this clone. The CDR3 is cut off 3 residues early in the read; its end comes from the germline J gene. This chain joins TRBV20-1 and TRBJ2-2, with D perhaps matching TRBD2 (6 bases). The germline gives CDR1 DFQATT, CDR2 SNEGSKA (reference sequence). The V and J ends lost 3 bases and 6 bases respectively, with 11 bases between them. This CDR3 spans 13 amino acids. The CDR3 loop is CSASTGVAGELFF. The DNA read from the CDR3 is TGCAGTGCTAGTACGGGGGTTGCCGGGGAG.

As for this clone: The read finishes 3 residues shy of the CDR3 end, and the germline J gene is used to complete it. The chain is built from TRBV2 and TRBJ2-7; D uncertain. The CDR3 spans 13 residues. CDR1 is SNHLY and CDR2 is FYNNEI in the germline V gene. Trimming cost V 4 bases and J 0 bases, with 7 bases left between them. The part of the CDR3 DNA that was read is TGTGCCAGCAGTGTTCCCTCCTCCTACGAG. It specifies CASSVPSSYE. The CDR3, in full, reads CASSVPSSYEQYF.

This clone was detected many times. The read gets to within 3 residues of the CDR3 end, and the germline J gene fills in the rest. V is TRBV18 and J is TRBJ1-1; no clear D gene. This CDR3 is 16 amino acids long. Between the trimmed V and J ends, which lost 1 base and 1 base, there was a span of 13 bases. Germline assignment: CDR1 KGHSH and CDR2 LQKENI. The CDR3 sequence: CASSPLLRGSNTEAFF. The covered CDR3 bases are TGTGCCAGCTCACCACTCTTGCGGGGTTCGAACACTGAA.

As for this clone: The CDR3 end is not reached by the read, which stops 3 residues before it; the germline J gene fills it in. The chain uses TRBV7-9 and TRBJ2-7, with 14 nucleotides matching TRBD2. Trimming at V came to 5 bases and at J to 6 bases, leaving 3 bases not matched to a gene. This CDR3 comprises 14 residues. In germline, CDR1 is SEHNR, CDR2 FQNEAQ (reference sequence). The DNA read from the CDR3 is TGTGCCAGCAGCCCTGGACTAGCGGGGGGCGAG. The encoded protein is CASSPGLAGGE. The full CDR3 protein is CASSPGLAGGEQYF.

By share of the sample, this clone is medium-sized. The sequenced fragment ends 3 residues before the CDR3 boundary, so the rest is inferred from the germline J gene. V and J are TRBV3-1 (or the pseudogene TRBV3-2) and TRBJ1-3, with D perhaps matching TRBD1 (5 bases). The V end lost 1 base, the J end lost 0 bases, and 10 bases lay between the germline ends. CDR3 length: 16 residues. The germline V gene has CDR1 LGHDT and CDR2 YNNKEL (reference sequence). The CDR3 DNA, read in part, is TGTGCCAGCAGCCAAGGGACATCGAGCTCTGGAAACACC. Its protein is CASSQGTSSSGNT. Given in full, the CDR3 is CASSQGTSSSGNTIYF.

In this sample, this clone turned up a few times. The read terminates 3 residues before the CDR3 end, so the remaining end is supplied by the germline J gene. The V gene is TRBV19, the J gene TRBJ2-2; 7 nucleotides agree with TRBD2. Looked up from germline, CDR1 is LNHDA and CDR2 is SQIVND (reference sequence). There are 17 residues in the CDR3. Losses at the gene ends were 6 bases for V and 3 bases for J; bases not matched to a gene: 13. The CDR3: CASSTIPGTTYTGELFF. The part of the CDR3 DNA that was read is TGTGCCAGTAGCACCATCCCCGGGACTACATACACCGGGGAG. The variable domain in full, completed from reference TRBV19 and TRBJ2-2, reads DGGITQSPKYLFRKEGQNVTLSCEQNLNHDAMYWYRQDPGQGLRLIYYSQIVNDFQKGDIAEGYSVSREKKESFPLTVTSAQKNPTAFYLCASSTIPGTTYTGELFFGEGSRLTVL.

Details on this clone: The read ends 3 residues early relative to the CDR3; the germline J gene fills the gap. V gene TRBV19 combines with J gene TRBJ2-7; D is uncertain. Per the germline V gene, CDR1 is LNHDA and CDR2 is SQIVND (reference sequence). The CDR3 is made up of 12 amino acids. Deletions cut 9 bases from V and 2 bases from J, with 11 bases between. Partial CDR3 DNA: TGTGCCAGGAGTGGGCCGGCCTACGAG. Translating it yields CARSGPAYE. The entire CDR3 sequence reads CARSGPAYEQYF.